The 22 T cell receptor beta chains below come from one sample, sequenced in a study of T cell repertoires in ileal Crohn's disease. Produced via immunoSEQ multiplex PCR; TCRdb's table is partial and in-frame only. The table lists some 28,000 clones, just under 80% of them singletons, with roughly 19% in the top ten. Source material: ileal tissue. Receptors originate from an adult with Crohn's disease.

V usage is TRBV30 and J usage is TRBJ1-5; no definite D call. Germline V gene lookup returns CDR1 GTSNPN and CDR2 SVGIG (reference sequence). The CDR3 is 14 residues long. Trimming pared 0 bases from V and 3 bases from J, leaving 9 bases between. This chain's CDR3 is CAWSVRGFNQPQHF. The CDR3 DNA reads TGTGCCTGGAGTGTACGAGGGTTCAATCAGCCCCAGCATTTT.

This rearrangement joins TRBV6-5 to TRBJ2-1; tentatively, D is TRBD1 (6 bases). Germline assignment: CDR1 MNHEY and CDR2 SVGAGI. The CDR3 runs 13 residues. V was shortened by 6 bases and J by 6 bases, with 12 bases between the two germline ends. CDR3 residues: CASRRGYGNEQFF. The CDR3 DNA sequence: TGTGCCAGCAGGAGGGGGTATGGCAATGAGCAGTTCTTC.

This clone was detected only once. The junction departs from germline at one end; a sequencing error may be responsible. This same CDR3 is encoded by further DNA sequences in the sample. The chain links TRBV5-6 to TRBJ1-6, with D tentatively TRBD1 (6 bases). Germline-derived CDR1 and CDR2 are SGHDT and YYEEEE. This CDR3 contains 15 residues. The DNA of the CDR3 is TGTGCCAGCAGCCTGGCAGGGGTGGATAATTCCCCCCTCCACTTT. Translated, it gives CASSLAGVDNSPLHF.

The V call is TRBV2, the J call TRBJ1-3, with TRBD1 identical over 8 bases. With 8 bases clipped from V and 0 bases from J, the junction kept 12 bases outside the gene matches. The CDR3 is 17 residues long. Germline lookup yields CDR1 SNHLY and CDR2 FYNNEI. The CDR3 sequence is CASLRTGTGISGNTIYF. In nucleotides, the CDR3 is TGTGCCAGCCTAAGGACCGGGACAGGAATCTCTGGAAACACCATATATTTT.

A single count supports this clone. The V and J genes are TRBV5-1 and TRBJ2-2; D perhaps matches TRBD2 (7 bases). This CDR3 has 16 amino acids. V lost 0 bases to trimming and J lost 4 bases, with 13 bases between them. Germline lookup yields CDR1 SGHRS and CDR2 YFSETQ. This CDR3 reads CASSLAAGAPTGELFF. The CDR3 nucleotides are TGCGCCAGCAGCTTGGCCGCGGGGGCCCCCACCGGGGAGCTGTTTTTT.

The rearrangement joins TRBV10-3 to TRBJ2-7, with D possibly matching TRBD2 (6 bases). The germline V and J ends were trimmed by 4 bases and 2 bases, with 12 bases remaining between them. The V gene's germline CDR1 is ENHRY and CDR2 SYGVKD. The CDR3 totals 14 residues. CDR3 amino acids: CAISGLAQTYEQYF. The CDR3 region has the DNA TGTGCCATCAGTGGCCTAGCGCAAACCTACGAGCAGTACTTC.

This chain links TRBV29-1 with TRBJ2-3, with D perhaps matching TRBD2 (6 bases). The CDR3 runs to 14 residues. Trimming stripped 6 bases from V and 5 bases from J, with 18 bases between. Germline CDR1 SQVTM, CDR2 ANQGSEA. In nucleotides, the CDR3 is TGCAGCGTGAGGGGAGGAAGAATCGGAGATACGCAGTATTTT. Translation: CSVRGGRIGDTQYF.

V usage is TRBV5-6 and J usage is TRBJ2-7; 10 bases are shared with TRBD1. The CDR3 runs to 14 residues. CDR1 and CDR2 from the germline V gene are SGHDT and YYEEEE. V shed 4 bases, J shed 5 bases, and the junction held 6 bases outside the gene matches. In DNA form, the CDR3 reads TGTGCCAGCAGCCTGACAGGGGGCGTCGACGAGCAGTACTTC. As protein: CASSLTGGVDEQYF.

In nucleotides, the CDR3 is TGTGCCAGCCGAGACGGCAGACCAGGCAGGGAAAAACTGTTTTTT. It specifies CASRDGRPGREKLFF. This chain connects TRBV6-1 to TRBJ1-4, with D unresolved. Germline V gene sequence: CDR1 MNHNS, CDR2 SASEGT. V gave up 8 bases and J gave up 8 bases, with 21 bases separating them. The CDR3 has 15 residues.

J is TRBJ1-5 and V is TRBV19; D possibly corresponds to TRBD1 (6 bases). This CDR3 is 12 amino acids long. Germline V gene sequence: CDR1 LNHDA, CDR2 SQIVND (reference sequence). The V gene lost 11 bases and the J gene lost 3 bases, with 11 bases spanning the gap. For the CDR3, the DNA is TGTGCCGCTAGGGGGACCAATCAGCCCCAGCATTTT. It encodes CAARGTNQPQHF.

In this sample, this clone turned up a few times. The V gene is TRBV7-2, the J gene TRBJ2-5; 10 nucleotides agree with TRBD2. This CDR3 is 15 amino acids long. J gave up 2 bases and V 3 bases, and 3 bases lay outside the gene matches. CDR1 is SGHTA and CDR2 is FQGNSA in the germline V gene. The CDR3 sequence: CASSFQRGGQETQYF. CDR3 nucleotide sequence: TGTGCCAGCAGCTTCCAGCGGGGGGGTCAAGAGACCCAGTACTTC.

The rearrangement uses TRBV18 and TRBJ2-3, with D perhaps TRBD2 (6 bases). The CDR3 runs 15 residues. The germline V gene encodes CDR1 KGHSH and CDR2 LQKENI. V lost 2 bases to trimming and J lost 0 bases, with 9 bases between them. The CDR3: CASSPEGLSTDTQYF. CDR3 coding DNA: TGTGCCAGCTCACCAGAGGGACTTAGCACAGATACGCAGTATTTT. The full variable domain, completed using reference TRBV18 and TRBJ2-3, is NAGVMQNPRHLVRRRGQEARLRCSPMKGHSHVYWYRQLPEEGLKFMVYLQKENIIDESGMPKERFSAEFPKEGPSILRIQQVVRGDSAAYFCASSPEGLSTDTQYFGPGTRLTVL.

This clone appeared a single time. The gene calls are TRBV6-5 and TRBJ2-7, with 8 bases fitting TRBD1. The germline V gene has CDR1 MNHEY and CDR2 SVGAGI. V lost 4 bases, J lost 4 bases, and 6 bases stayed unmatched. This CDR3 has 14 residues. CDR3 protein: CASSSGDRLYEQYF. The CDR3 nucleotides read TGTGCCAGCAGTTCCGGGGACAGGCTTTACGAGCAGTACTTC.

The J gene is TRBJ2-7, the V gene TRBV4-3, with 11 nucleotides matching TRBD2. CDR1 and CDR2 from the germline V gene are LGHNA and YSLEER. The CDR3 contains 15 residues. Losses at the gene ends were 2 bases for V and 2 bases for J; bases not matched to a gene: 2. The CDR3 DNA is TGCGCCAGCAGCCAACATAGCGGGGGGGCCTACGAGCAGTACTTC. This sequence encodes CASSQHSGGAYEQYF.

J is TRBJ1-2 and V is TRBV30; D is possibly TRBD1 (6 bases). Deletions cut 3 bases from V and 5 bases from J, with 16 bases between. The CDR3 spans 14 residues. The V gene's germline CDR1 is GTSNPN and CDR2 SVGIG (reference sequence). In DNA form, the CDR3 reads TGTGCCTGGAGCTCCTGGCAGAGGGGGTATGGCTACACCTTC. Encoded protein: CAWSSWQRGYGYTF.

V gene TRBV4-1 combines with J gene TRBJ2-1, with 10 bases that match TRBD2. Germline loops: CDR1 MGHRA, CDR2 YSYEKL. The CDR3 consists of 19 residues. V dropped 0 bases and J dropped 3; count of bases not matched to a gene: 11. CDR3 protein: CASSQEWASGSLFYNEQFF. CDR3 DNA: TGCGCCAGCAGCCAAGAATGGGCTAGCGGGAGTCTATTCTACAATGAGCAGTTCTTC.

This clone was counted once. The V and J genes are TRBV18 and TRBJ2-7, with D possibly matching TRBD2 (6 bases). V was cut by 6 bases and J by 3 bases, with 15 bases left in between. The length of the CDR3 is 14 residues. The germline V gene has CDR1 KGHSH and CDR2 LQKENI. In nucleotides, the CDR3 is TGTGCCAGCTCCTCTGCTAGCGAGGGCTACGAGCAGTACTTC. This codes for CASSSASEGYEQYF.

J is TRBJ2-7 and V is TRBV7-6; 8 positions match TRBD2. The V gene end was trimmed by 3 bases and the J gene end by 4 bases; junction bases not matched to a gene: 5. Germline values: CDR1 SGHVS, CDR2 FNYEAQ. There are 14 residues in the CDR3. In nucleotides, the CDR3 is TGTGCCAGCAGCTTTGGCGGGGGGCCGTACGAGCAGTACTTC. Translation: CASSFGGGPYEQYF.

The gene calls are TRBV4-1 and TRBJ2-7; a possible D gene is TRBD1 (5 bases). V was cut by 0 bases and J by 3 bases, with 12 bases left in between. Germline loops: CDR1 MGHRA, CDR2 YSYEKL. The CDR3 is made up of 15 amino acids. CDR3 loop: CASSQDFQGYYEQYF. In DNA, the CDR3 is TGCGCCAGCAGCCAAGATTTCCAGGGCTACTACGAGCAGTACTTC.

A single count supports this clone. The rearrangement links TRBV19 to TRBJ2-7; 11 nucleotides align to TRBD1. V was clipped by 5 bases and J by 6 bases; unmatched bases: 3. The CDR3 runs 13 residues. The germline V gene has CDR1 LNHDA and CDR2 SQIVND (reference sequence). This CDR3 reads CASSPGQGGEQYF. CDR3 bases: TGTGCCAGTAGTCCGGGACAGGGGGGCGAGCAGTACTTC.

The rearrangement links TRBV19 to TRBJ1-6; 8 bases align to TRBD1. Germline V lookup: CDR1 LNHDA, CDR2 SQIVND (reference sequence). With V trimmed by 3 bases and J by 8 bases, 3 bases remained unmatched. There are 14 residues in the CDR3. Here the CDR3 DNA reads TGTGCCAGTAGTATGGGGACAGGAGATTCACCCCTCCACTTT. Translated: CASSMGTGDSPLHF. Full variable domain (remainder filled in from reference TRBV19 and TRBJ1-6): DGGITQSPKYLFRKEGQNVTLSCEQNLNHDAMYWYRQDPGQGLRLIYYSQIVNDFQKGDIAEGYSVSREKKESFPLTVTSAQKNPTAFYLCASSMGTGDSPLHFGNGTRLTVT.

The table lists this clone with a count of one. The chain combines TRBV29-1 with TRBJ1-1; 7 positions match TRBD1. J lost 5 bases, V lost 7 bases, and 7 bases had no gene match. Germline V gene data show CDR1 as SQVTM and CDR2 as ANQGSEA. CDR3 length: 12 residues. As DNA, the CDR3 is TGCAGCGGAAAGGGGGCCGGGACTGAAGCTTTCTTT. Translating it yields CSGKGAGTEAFF.